This note documents a single T cell receptor (beta chain) sequence. The patients all showed relapse after autologous stem cell transplantation, while their brentuximab vedotin exposure varied. CD4+ T cells were purified from thawed PBMCs by negative selection. Some clones are missing from TCRdb's copy, which holds only in-frame ones; the method was immunoSEQ multiplex PCR. The sample shows 30,000 to 35,000 clones, about 93% of them seen only once. This sample stems from a study of PD-1 blockade in classical Hodgkin lymphoma. The trim removed 5 bases at V and 2 bases at J, leaving 6 bases unmatched. CDR1 and CDR2 from the germline V gene are LNHDA and SQIVND (reference sequence). The length of the CDR3 is 15 residues.

The specimen comprised CD4+ T cells from blood, sampled at baseline. The TCR comes from a human donor with classical Hodgkin lymphoma. V is TRBV19 and J is TRBJ1-5; 7 positions agree with TRBD1. The CDR3 DNA sequence: TGTGCCAGTAGTCCCCGGGACAGTCGCAATCAGCCCCAGCATTTT. It codes for CASSPRDSRNQPQHF.